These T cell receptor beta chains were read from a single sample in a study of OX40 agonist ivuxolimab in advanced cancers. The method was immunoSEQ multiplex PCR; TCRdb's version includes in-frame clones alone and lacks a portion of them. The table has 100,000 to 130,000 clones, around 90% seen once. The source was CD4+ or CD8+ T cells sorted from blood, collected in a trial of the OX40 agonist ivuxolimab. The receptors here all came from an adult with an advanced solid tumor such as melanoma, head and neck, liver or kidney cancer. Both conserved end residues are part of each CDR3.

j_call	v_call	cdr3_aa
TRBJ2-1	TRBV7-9	CASSPFEGINEQFF
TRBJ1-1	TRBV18	CASSPPHIMNTEAFF
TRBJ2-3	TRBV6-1	CASSGFGTGSLDTQYF
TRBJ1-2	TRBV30	CAWSVLGRGEGYTF
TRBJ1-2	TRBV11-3	CASSLDRLYGYTF
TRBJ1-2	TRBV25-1	CASREGIYGYTF
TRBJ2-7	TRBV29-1	CSVGVAGGPTYEQYF
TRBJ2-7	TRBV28	CASSSATGGRVREQYF
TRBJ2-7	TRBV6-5	CASRPSRTASYEQYF
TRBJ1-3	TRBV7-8	CASSAHGQTGNTIYF
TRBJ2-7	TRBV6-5	CASSYTSLSGEQYF
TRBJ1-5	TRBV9	CASSVDSRAQPQHF
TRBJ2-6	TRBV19	CASSILASGANVLTF
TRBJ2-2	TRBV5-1	CASEPGHLGTGELFF
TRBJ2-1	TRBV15	CATSTPLRQGGGGQFF
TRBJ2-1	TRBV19	CASSSDRGRNNEQFF
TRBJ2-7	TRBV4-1	CASSPSGGGLYEQYF
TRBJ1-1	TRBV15	CATSTGGNTEAFF
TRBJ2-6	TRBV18	CASSPYRQGLAGANVLTF
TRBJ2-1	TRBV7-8	CASSPYRVSSYNEQFF
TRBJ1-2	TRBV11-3	CASSLERSARGYTF
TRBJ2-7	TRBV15	CATSRDRIYEQYF
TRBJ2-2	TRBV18	CASSPRFNREAGELFF
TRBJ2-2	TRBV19	CASSIWSGELFF
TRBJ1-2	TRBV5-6	CASERRGRLYGYTF